The clone carrying this T cell receptor (beta chain) was counted a single time. Indicated treatment: around 19 received Ad26.COV2.S at low or high dose, single or two shots; roughly 5 received placebo; per-sample allocation not given. Sample collection was performed on day 63 after the first vaccine or placebo injection. The source of the sample is a study of Ad26.COV2.S vaccination and SARS-CoV-2 variants. Study information: Enrollment placed the donor in the COV1001 Ad26.COV2.S trial arm.

The length of the CDR3 is 16 residues. The V gene's germline CDR1 is LGHNA and CDR2 YNFKEQ. Germline trimming cut 5 bases from V and 2 bases from J; bases unmatched to any gene: 8. The table came from immunoSEQ multiplex PCR; TCRdb's copy has only in-frame clones and leaves some out. The sample lists about 450,000 clones, 89% seen once, with approximately 2.5% in the top ten. This TCR was sampled from a person between 18 and 59 years old who received the Ad26.COV2.S COVID-19 vaccine or a placebo. The rearrangement joins TRBV4-2 to TRBJ2-5, with 10 positions matching TRBD2. Source: peripheral blood, taken in a trial of Ad26.COV2.S vaccine versus placebo. CDR3 bases: TGTGCCAGCAGCTTAACCGGACTAGCGGAGCAAGAGACCCAGTACTTC. Residues: CASSLTGLAEQETQYF.